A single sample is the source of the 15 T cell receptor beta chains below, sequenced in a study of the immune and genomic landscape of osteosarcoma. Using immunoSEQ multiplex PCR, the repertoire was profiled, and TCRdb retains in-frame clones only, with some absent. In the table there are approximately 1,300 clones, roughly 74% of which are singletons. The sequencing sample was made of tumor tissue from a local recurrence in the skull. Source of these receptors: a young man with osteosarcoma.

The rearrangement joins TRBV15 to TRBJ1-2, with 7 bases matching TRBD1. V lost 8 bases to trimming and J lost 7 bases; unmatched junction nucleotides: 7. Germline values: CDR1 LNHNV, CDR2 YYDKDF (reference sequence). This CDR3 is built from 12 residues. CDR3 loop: CATQGGTGGYTF. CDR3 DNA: TGTGCCACCCAGGGGGGGACCGGTGGCTACACCTTC. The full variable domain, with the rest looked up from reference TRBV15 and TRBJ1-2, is DAMVIQNPRYQVTQFGKPVTLSCSQTLNHNVMYWYQQKSSQAPKLLFHYYDKDFNNEADTPDNFQSRRPNTSFCFLDIRSPGLGDTAMYLCATQGGTGGYTFGSGTRLTVV.

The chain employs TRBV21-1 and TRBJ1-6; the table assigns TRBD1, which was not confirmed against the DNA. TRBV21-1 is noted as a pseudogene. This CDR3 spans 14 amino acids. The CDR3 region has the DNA TGTGCCAGCAGTCACATACATCATAATTCACCCCTCCACTTT. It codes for CASSHIHHNSPLHF.

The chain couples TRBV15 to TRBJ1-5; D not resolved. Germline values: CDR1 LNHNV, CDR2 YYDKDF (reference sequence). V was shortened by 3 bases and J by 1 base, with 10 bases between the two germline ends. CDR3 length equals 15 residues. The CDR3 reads CATSRQGRSNQPQHF. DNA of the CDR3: TGTGCCACCAGCAGGCAAGGTAGGAGCAATCAGCCCCAGCATTTT.

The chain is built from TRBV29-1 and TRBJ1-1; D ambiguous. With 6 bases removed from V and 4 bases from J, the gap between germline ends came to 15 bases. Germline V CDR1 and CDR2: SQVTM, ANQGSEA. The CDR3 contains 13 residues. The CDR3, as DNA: TGCAGCGTCGCGATTCATGAGGGCACTGAAGCTTTCTTT. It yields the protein CSVAIHEGTEAFF.

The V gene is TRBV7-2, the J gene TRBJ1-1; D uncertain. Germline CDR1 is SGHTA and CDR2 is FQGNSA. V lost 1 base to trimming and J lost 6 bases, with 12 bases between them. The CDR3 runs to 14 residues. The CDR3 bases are TGTGCCAGCAGCTTAGGGCGTGCGGTCCCTGAAGCTTTCTTT. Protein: CASSLGRAVPEAFF.

This chain's CDR3 is CASSVTIGNIQYF. DNA for the CDR3: TGTGCCAGCAGTGTCACCATCGGAAACATTCAGTACTTC. The chain carries TRBV6-5 and TRBJ2-4; D remains unclear. This CDR3 region has 13 residues. Germline-derived CDR1 and CDR2 are MNHEY and SVGAGI. Between the trimmed V and J ends, which lost 5 bases and 6 bases, there was a span of 11 bases.

The DNA for the CDR3 is TGTGCCAGCAGAGCGACAGGGGACACTGAAGCTTTCTTT. This encodes CASRATGDTEAFF. V usage is TRBV2 and J usage is TRBJ1-1; 8 bases fit TRBD1. Trimming removed 6 bases from V and 3 bases from J; junction bases left unmatched: 3. The CDR3 consists of 13 residues. Germline V lookup: CDR1 SNHLY, CDR2 FYNNEI.

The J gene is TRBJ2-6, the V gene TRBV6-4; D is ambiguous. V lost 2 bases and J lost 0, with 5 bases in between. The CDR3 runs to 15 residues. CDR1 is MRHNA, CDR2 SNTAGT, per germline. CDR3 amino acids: CASSDRDSGANVLTF. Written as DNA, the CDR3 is TGTGCCAGCAGTGACAGGGACTCTGGGGCCAACGTCCTGACTTTC.

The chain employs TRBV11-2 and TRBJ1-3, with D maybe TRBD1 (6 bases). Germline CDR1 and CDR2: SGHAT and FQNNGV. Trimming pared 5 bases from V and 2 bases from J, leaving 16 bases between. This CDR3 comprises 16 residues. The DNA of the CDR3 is TGTGCCAGCAGCGCCCGACAGGCGGGAACTGGAAACACCATATATTTT. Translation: CASSARQAGTGNTIYF.

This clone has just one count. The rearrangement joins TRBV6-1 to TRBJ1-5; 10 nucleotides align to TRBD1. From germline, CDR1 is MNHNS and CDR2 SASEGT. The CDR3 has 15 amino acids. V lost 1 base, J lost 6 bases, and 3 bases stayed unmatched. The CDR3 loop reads CASSEGTGGFQPQHF. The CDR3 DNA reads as TGTGCCAGCAGTGAAGGGACAGGGGGTTTTCAGCCCCAGCATTTT.

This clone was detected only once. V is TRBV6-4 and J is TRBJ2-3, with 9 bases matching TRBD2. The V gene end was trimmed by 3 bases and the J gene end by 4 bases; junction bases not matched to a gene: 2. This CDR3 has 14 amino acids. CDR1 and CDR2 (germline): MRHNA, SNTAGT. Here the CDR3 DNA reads TGTGCCAGCAGTGAGACTAGCGGCGCAGATACGCAGTATTTT. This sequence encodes CASSETSGADTQYF.

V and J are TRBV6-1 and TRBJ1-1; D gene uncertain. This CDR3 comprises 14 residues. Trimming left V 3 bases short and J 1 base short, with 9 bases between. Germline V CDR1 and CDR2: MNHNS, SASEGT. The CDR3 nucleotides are TGTGCCAGCAGTGAGAGATGGGGGAACACTGAAGCTTTCTTT. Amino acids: CASSERWGNTEAFF.

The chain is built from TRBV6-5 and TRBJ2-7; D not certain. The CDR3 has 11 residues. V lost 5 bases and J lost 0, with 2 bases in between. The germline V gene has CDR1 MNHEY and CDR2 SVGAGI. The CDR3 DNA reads TGTGCCAGCAGTACCTCCTACGAGCAGTACTTC. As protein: CASSTSYEQYF.

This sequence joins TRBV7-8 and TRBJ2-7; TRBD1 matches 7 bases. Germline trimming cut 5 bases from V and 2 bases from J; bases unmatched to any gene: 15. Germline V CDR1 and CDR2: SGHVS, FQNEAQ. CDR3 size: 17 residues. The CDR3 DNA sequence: TGTGCCAGCAGCCCCACCCCGACAGGGAGAATTACCTACGAGCAGTACTTC. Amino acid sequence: CASSPTPTGRITYEQYF.

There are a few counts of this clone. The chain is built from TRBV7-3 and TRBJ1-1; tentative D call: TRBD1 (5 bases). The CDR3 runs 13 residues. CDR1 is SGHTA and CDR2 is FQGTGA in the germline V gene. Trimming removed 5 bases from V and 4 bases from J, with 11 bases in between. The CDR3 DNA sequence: TGTGCCAGCAGCCTGACGGGGGGCACTGAAGCTTTCTTT. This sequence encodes CASSLTGGTEAFF.